Sequencing of this T cell receptor beta chain was carried out in a study of cytomegalovirus exposure and HLA in healthy donors. Across the whole study: In an earlier analysis, 95 million to 140 million unique TCR beta sequences were found from 150 million to 200 million T cells.

The J segment lost 3 bases and the V segment lost 5 bases, leaving 7 bases of the junction unmatched. Germline lookup yields CDR1 MNHEY and CDR2 SVGAGI. The CDR3 totals 15 residues. On this clone: Its antigen is undetermined.

Study results and caveats: Researchers reported from a later analysis that most CMV-associated TCR beta chains appeared HLA-restricted.

The PCR ran on 60 Vbeta and 13 Jbeta primers. Here immunoSEQ multiplex PCR was the method, and the copy in TCRdb shows in-frame clones only, minus some. Among some 150,000 clones listed, approximately 84% were seen once. The sample taken for sequencing was PBMCs. The rearrangement uses TRBV6-5 and TRBJ2-3; 8 bases fit TRBD1. The receptor comes from a woman aged 35 to 49 in good health and CMV-seronegative. This chain's CDR3 is CASSRVGTGTDTQYF. The CDR3 DNA reads as TGTGCCAGCAGTCGAGTCGGGACAGGAACAGATACGCAGTATTTT.